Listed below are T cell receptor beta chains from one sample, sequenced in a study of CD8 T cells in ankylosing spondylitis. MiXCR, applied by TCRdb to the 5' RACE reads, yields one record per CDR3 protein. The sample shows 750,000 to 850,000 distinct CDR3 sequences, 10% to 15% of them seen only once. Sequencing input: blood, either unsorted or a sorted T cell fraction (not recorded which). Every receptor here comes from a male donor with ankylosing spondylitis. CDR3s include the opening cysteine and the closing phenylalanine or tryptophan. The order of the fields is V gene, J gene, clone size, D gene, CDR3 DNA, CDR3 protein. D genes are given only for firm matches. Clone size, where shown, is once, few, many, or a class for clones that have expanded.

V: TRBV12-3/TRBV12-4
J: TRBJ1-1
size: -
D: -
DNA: TGTGCCAGCAGTATCCTCAGCCCTGAAGCTTTCTTT
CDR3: CASSILSPEAFF

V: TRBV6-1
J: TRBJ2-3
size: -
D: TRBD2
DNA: TGTGCCAGCTGTCCGGGAGGGCTCACAGATACGCAGTATTTT
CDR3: CASCPGGLTDTQYF

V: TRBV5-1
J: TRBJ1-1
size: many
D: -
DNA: TGCGCCAGCAGCCTAAGGACAGACCAGAACACTGAAGCTTTCTTT
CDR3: CASSLRTDQNTEAFF

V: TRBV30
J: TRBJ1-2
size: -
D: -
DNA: TGTGCCTACTCCCGGACTGATTATGGCTACACCTTC
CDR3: CAYSRTDYGYTF

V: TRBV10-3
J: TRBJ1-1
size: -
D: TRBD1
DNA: TGTGCCATCAGTACCGGGACAGCGAACACTGAAGCTTTCTTT
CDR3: CAISTGTANTEAFF

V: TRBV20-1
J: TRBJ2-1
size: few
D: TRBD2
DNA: TGCAGTGCTAGAGGGACTAGCTGGGATGAGCAGTTCTTC
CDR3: CSARGTSWDEQFF

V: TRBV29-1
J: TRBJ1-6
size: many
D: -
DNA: TGCAGCGTCGCCGACCGGGGGATGCCCCTCCACTTT
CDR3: CSVADRGMPLHF

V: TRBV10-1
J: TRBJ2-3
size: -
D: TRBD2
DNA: TGCGCCAGCAGCCAACGACTAGCGGGAAATAATAAGTATTTT
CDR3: CASSQRLAGNNKYF

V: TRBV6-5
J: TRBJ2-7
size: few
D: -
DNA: TGTGCCAGCGCCCCTCCTCGCGAGCAGTACTTC
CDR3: CASAPPREQYF

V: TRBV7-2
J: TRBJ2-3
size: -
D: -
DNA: TGTGCCAGCAGCTTTGCGGGGGCATTTGAGACAGATACGCAGTATTTT
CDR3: CASSFAGAFETDTQYF

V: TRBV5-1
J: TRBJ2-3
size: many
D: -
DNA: TGCGCCAGCAGCTTGGGAGAGGTCGAAGCGGATACGCAGTATTTT
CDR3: CASSLGEVEADTQYF

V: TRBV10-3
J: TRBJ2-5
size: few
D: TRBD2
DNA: TGTGCCATCAGGGCTAGCGGGAGTCGGGGAGAGACCCAGTACTTC
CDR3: CAIRASGSRGETQYF

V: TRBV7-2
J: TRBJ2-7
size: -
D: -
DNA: TGTGCCAGCAGCTTAGTACCACTTATGGGGGAGCAGTACTTC
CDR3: CASSLVPLMGEQYF

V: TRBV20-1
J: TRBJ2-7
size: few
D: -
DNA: TGCAGTGCTACCTCCCCAGCGGGTACCTACGAGCAGTACTTC
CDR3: CSATSPAGTYEQYF

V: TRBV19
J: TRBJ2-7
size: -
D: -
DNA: TGTGCCAGTAGTCCCTTGTACGGAGCAAACACCTACGAGCAGTACTTC
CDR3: CASSPLYGANTYEQYF

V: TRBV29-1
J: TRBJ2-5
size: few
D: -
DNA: TGCAGCGTAGCTACATTTCAAGAGACCCAGTACTTC
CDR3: CSVATFQETQYF

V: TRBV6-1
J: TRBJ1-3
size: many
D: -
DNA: TGTGCCAGCAGAGATATTAACTCTGGAAACACCATATATTTT
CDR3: CASRDINSGNTIYF

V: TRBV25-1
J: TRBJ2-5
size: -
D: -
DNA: TGTGCCAGCAGTGAAACTAACCTCCAAGAGACCCAGTACTTC
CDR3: CASSETNLQETQYF

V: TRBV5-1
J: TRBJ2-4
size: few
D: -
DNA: TGCGCCAGCAGCTTCAACCTTTTGAACATTCAGTACTTC
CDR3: CASSFNLLNIQYF

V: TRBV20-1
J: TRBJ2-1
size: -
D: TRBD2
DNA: TGCAGTGCTAGCCACGCCTTCGGGGGGTCTCCCCCTTACAATGAGCAGTTCTTC
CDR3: CSASHAFGGSPPYNEQFF

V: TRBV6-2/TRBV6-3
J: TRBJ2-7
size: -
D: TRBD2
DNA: TGTGCCAGCAGTTTGGTGGGACAGGCGTCTAGCGGGAGACTTCACGAGCAGTACTTC
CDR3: CASSLVGQASSGRLHEQYF

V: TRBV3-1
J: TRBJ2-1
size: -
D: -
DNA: TGTGCCAGCAGCCTGAGGACAGCGAACAATGAGCAGTTCTTC
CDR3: CASSLRTANNEQFF

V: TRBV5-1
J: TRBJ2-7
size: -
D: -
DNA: TGCGCCAGCAGCACGTCGGTGGGCGTAGCCTACGAGCAGTACTTC
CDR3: CASSTSVGVAYEQYF

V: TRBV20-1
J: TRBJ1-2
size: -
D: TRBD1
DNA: TGCAGTGCTAGAGTGCGGACAGGGTCCACGAATGGCTACACCTTC
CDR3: CSARVRTGSTNGYTF

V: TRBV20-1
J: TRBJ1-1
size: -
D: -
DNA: TGCAGTGGGCAGGGTCTCACTGAAGCTTTCTTT
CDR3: CSGQGLTEAFF

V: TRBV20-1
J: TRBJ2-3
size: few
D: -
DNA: TGCAGTGCTATAGCTGGCGGCACAGATACGCAGTATTTT
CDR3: CSAIAGGTDTQYF

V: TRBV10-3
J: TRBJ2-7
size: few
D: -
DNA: TGTGCCATCAGTGAGTCGAATCCAGTTAAGGACGAGCAGTACTTC
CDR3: CAISESNPVKDEQYF

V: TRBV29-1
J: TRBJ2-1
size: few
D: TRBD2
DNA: TGCAGCGTTGAAGAGTCTGGTAGCGGGATCAATGAGCAGTTCTTC
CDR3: CSVEESGSGINEQFF

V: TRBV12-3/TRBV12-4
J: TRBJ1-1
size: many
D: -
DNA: TGTGCCAGCAGTTTGATGACAGTTGGGACTGAAGCTTTCTTT
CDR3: CASSLMTVGTEAFF

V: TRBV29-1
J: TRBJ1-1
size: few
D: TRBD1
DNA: TGCAGCGTGGCGGGACAGGGGGGAGTATCGATAGGAGCTTTCTTT
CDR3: CSVAGQGGVSIGAFF

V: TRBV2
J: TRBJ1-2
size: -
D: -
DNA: TGTGCCAGCAGTGATCAGGGACACTATGGCTACACCTTC
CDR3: CASSDQGHYGYTF

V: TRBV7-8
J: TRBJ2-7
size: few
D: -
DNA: TGTGCCAGCAGCTTAGAGGGGGCGGGAAAGCAGTACTTC
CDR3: CASSLEGAGKQYF

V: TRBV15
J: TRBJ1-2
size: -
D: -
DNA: TGTGCCACCAGCAGAGGGGACGACAGCGGCTACACCTTC
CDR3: CATSRGDDSGYTF

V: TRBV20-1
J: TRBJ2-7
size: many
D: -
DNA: TGCAGTGCTAGAGCCCTGTCGAGGAGTGAGCAGTACTTC
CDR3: CSARALSRSEQYF

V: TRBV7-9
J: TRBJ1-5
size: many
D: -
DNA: TGTGCCAGCAGCGCTAGACCCCGGGAGCCCCAGCATTTT
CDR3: CASSARPREPQHF

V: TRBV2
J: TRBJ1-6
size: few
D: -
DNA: TGTGCCTCCCGGACAGACGGTCAAGGATCACCCCTCCACTTT
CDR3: CASRTDGQGSPLHF

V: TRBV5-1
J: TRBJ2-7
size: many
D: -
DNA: TGTGCCAGCAGCTTAGCCGGGACGGGGGACGAGCAGTACTTC
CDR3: CASSLAGTGDEQYF

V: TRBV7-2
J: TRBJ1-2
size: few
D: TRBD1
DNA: TGTGCCAGCAGCCTAACACAGTCAGGGGGAGTTGGCTACACCTTC
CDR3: CASSLTQSGGVGYTF

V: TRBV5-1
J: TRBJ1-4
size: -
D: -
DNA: TGCGCCAGCCGACCACAGGATGCAACTAATGAAAAACTGTTTTTT
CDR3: CASRPQDATNEKLFF

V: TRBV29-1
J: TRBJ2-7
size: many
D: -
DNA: TGCAGCGTTGCAGAACAGTCGTACGAGCAGTACTTC
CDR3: CSVAEQSYEQYF

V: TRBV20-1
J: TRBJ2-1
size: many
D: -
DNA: TGCAGTGCCACAAGGACAGCCAACCCCCTAAATGAGCAGTTCTTC
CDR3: CSATRTANPLNEQFF

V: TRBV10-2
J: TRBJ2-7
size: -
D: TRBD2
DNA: TGCGCCAGCACGGGGACTAGCGGGAGGAGGTACGAGCAGTACTTC
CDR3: CASTGTSGRRYEQYF

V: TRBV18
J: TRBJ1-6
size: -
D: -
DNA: TGTGCCAGCTCACCATGGGCAGGGACTAATTCACCCCTCCACTTT
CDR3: CASSPWAGTNSPLHF

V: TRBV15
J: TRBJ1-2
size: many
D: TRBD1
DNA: TGTGCCACCAGCAGAGGACAGGGATGGTATGGCTACACCTTC
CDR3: CATSRGQGWYGYTF

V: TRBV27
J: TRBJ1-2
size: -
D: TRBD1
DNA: TGTGCCAGCAGTGGAGGACAGGAAGTCAACTATGGCTACACCTTC
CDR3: CASSGGQEVNYGYTF

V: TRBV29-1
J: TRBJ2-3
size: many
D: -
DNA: TGCAGCGTTGCACGGGACCTCATGGTTCAGGCAGATACGCAGTATTTT
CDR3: CSVARDLMVQADTQYF

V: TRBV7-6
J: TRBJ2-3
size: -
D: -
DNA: TGTGCCAGCAGCAAAGCCGGGACTGACACCACATATACGCAGTATTTT
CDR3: CASSKAGTDTTYTQYF

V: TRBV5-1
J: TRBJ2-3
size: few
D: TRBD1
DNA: TGCGCCAGCCTAGGGGGACAGGGGACAGATACGCAGTATTTT
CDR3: CASLGGQGTDTQYF